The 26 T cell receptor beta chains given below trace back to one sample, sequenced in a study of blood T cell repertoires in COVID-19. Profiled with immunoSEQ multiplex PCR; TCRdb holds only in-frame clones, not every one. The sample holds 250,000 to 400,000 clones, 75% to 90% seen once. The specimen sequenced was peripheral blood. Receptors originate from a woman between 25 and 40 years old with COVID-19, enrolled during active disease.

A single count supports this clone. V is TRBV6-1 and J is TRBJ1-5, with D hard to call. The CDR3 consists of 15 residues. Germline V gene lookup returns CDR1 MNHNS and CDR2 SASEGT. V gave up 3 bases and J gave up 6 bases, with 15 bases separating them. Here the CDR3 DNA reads TGTGCCAGCAGTGACACCCACTGGAGGGCTCAGCCCCAGCATTTT. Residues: CASSDTHWRAQPQHF.

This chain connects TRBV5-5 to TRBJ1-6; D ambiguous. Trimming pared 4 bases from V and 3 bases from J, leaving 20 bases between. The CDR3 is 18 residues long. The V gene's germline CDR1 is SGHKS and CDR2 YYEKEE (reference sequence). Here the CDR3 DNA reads TGTGCCAGCAGCGGGCTGGGTTCGGCATTCGACTATAATTCACCCCTCCACTTT. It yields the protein CASSGLGSAFDYNSPLHF.

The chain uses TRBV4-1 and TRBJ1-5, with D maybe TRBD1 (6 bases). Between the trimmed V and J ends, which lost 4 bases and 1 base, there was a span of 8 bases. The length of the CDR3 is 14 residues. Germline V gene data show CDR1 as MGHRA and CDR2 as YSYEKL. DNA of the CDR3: TGCGCCAGCAGCCCCGGACAGAGCAATCAGCCCCAGCATTTT. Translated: CASSPGQSNQPQHF.

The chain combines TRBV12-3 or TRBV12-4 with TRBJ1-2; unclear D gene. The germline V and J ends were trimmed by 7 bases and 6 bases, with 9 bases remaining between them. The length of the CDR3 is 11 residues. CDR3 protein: CASTGRHGYTF. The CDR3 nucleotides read TGTGCCAGCACTGGCAGGCATGGCTACACCTTC.

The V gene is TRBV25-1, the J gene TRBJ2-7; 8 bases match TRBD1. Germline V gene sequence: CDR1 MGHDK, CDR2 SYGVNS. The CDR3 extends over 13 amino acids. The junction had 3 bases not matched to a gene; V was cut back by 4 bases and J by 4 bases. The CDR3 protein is CASSGGQAYEQYF. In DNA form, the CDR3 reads TGTGCCAGCAGTGGGGGACAGGCGTACGAGCAGTACTTC.

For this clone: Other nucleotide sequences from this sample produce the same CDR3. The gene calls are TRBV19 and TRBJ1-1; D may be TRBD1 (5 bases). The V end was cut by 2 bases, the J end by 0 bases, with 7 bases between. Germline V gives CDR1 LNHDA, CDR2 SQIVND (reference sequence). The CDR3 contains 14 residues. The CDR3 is CASSIQGLNTEAFF. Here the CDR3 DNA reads TGTGCCAGTAGTATACAGGGATTGAACACTGAAGCTTTCTTT.

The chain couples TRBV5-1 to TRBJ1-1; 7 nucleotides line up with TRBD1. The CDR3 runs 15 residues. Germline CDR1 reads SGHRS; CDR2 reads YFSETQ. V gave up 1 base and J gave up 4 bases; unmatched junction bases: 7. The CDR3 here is CASSLLRDSPTEAFF. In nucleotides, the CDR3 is TGCGCCAGCAGCTTGTTGAGGGACAGCCCCACTGAAGCTTTCTTT.

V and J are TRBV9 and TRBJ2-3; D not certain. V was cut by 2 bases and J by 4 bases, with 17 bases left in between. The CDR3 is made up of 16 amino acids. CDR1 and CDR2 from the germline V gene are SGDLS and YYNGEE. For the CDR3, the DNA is TGTGCCAGCAGCGTCATTGGTGGAAGTGGAGCAGATACGCAGTATTTT. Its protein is CASSVIGGSGADTQYF.

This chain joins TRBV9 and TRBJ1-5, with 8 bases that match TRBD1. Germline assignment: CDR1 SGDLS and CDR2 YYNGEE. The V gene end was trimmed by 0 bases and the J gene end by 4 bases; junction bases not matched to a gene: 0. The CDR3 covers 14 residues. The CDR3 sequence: CASSVGQGNQPQHF. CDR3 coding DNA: TGTGCCAGCAGCGTAGGACAGGGGAATCAGCCCCAGCATTTT.

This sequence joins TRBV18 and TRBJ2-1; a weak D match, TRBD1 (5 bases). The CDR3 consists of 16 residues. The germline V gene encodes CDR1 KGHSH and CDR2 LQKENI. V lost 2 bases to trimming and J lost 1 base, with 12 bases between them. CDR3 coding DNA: TGTGCCAGCTCACCAAATGGGGCGGAGTCCTACAATGAGCAGTTCTTC. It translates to CASSPNGAESYNEQFF.

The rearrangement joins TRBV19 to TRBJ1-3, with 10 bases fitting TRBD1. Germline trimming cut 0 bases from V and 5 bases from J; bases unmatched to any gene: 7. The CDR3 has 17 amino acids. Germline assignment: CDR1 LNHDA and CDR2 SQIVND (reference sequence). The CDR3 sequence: CASSIDHRDRGRNTIYF. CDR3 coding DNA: TGTGCCAGTAGTATAGACCACCGGGACAGGGGTAGAAACACCATATATTTT.

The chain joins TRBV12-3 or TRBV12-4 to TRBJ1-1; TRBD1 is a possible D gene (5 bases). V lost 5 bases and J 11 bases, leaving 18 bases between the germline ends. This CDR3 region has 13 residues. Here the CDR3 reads CASSPFLGRWAFF. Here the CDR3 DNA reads TGTGCCAGCAGTCCCTTTTTGGGGCGTTGGGCTTTCTTT.

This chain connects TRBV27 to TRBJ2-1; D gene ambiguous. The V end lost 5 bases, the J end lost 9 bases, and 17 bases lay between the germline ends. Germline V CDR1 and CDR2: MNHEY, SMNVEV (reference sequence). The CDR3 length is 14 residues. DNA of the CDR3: TGTGCCAGCAGTCCTGATCCCTCTAGAGGTGAGCAGTTCTTC. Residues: CASSPDPSRGEQFF.

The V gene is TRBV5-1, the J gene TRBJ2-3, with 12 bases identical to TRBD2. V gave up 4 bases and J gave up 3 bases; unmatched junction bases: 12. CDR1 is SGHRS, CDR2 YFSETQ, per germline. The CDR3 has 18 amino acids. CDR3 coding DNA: TGCGCCAGCAGCCATTCTCGACTAGCGGGAGTCGGGACAGATACGCAGTATTTT. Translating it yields CASSHSRLAGVGTDTQYF. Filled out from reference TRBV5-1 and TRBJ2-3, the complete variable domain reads KAGVTQTPRYLIKTRGQQVTLSCSPISGHRSVSWYQQTPGQGLQFLFEYFSETQRNKGNFPGRFSGRQFSNSRSEMNVSTLELGDSALYLCASSHSRLAGVGTDTQYFGPGTRLTVL.

The CDR3 bases are TGTGCCAGCAGCCAAGTACAAGCGGGAGTCGGTGAGCAGTTCTTC. Amino acids: CASSQVQAGVGEQFF. The chain is built from TRBV14 and TRBJ2-1, with 8 bases that match TRBD2. CDR1 SGHDN and CDR2 FVKESK come from the germline V gene. There are 15 residues in the CDR3. J was trimmed by 9 bases and V by 1 base; bases with no gene match: 8.

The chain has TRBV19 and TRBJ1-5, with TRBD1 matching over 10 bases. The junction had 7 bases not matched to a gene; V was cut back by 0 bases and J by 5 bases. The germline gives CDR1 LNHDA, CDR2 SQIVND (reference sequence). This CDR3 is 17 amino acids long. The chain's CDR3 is CASSIDFGTGVDQPQHF. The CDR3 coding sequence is TGTGCCAGTAGTATAGATTTTGGGACAGGGGTGGATCAGCCCCAGCATTTT.

The CDR3, as DNA: TGCAGCGTTGAAGCCGGGACAGGGGTCAATGAGCAGTTCTTC. It is translated as CSVEAGTGVNEQFF. The genes are TRBV29-1 and TRBJ2-1, with TRBD1 matching 10 bases. The CDR3 runs 14 residues. The junction had 3 bases not matched to a gene; V was cut back by 1 base and J by 6 bases. Germline V gene sequence: CDR1 SQVTM, CDR2 ANQGSEA.

CDR3 sequence (DNA): TGTGCCAGCAGCTCTGGCTGGGAGAATTCACCCCTCCACTTT. It yields the protein CASSSGWENSPLHF. This sequence joins TRBV7-9 and TRBJ1-6; D uncertain. Germline loops: CDR1 SEHNR, CDR2 FQNEAQ (reference sequence). The CDR3 is made up of 14 amino acids. V was clipped by 4 bases and J by 7 bases, with 11 bases between them.

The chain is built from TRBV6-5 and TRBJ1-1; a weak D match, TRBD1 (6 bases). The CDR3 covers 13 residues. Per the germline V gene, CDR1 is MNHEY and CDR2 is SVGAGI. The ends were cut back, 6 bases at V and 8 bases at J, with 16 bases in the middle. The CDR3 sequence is CASRLVDRSEAFF. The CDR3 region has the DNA TGTGCCAGCAGGTTAGTGGACAGATCAGAAGCTTTCTTT.

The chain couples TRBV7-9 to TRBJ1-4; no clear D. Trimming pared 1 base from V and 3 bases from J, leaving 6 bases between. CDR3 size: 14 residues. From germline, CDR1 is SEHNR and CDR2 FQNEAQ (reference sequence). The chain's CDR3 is CASSLGSANEKLFF. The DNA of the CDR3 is TGTGCCAGCAGCTTAGGCTCAGCTAATGAAAAACTGTTTTTT. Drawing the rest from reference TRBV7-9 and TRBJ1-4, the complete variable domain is DTGVSQNPRHKITKRGQNVTFRCDPISEHNRLYWYRQTLGQGPEFLTYFQNEAQLEKSRLLSDRFSAERPKGSFSTLEIQRTEQGDSAMYLCASSLGSANEKLFFGSGTQLSVL.

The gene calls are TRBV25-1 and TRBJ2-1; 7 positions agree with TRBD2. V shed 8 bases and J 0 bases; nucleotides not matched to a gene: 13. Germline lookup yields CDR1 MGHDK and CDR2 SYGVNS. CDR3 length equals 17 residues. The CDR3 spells CASSPEASGNSYNEQFF. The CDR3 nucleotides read TGTGCCAGCTCCCCCGAGGCTAGCGGCAACTCCTACAATGAGCAGTTCTTC.

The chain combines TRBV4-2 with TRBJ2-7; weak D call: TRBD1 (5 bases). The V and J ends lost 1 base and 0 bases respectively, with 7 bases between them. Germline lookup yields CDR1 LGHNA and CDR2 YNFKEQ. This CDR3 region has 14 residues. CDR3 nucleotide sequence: TGTGCCAGCAGCCAAGCGACAGACTCCTACGAGCAGTACTTC. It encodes CASSQATDSYEQYF.

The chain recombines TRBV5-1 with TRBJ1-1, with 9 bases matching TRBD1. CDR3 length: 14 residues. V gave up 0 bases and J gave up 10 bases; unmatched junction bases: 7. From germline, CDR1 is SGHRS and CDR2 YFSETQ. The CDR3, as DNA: TGCGCCAGCAGCTTGGGGGACAGGGTCTCTGTAGCTTTCTTT. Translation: CASSLGDRVSVAFF.

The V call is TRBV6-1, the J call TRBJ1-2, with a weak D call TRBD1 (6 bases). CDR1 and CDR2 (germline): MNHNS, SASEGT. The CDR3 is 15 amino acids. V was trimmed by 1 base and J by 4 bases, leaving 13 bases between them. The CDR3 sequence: CASSEVRGAGYGYTF. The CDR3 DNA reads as TGTGCCAGCAGTGAAGTTCGGGGGGCGGGCTATGGCTACACCTTC.

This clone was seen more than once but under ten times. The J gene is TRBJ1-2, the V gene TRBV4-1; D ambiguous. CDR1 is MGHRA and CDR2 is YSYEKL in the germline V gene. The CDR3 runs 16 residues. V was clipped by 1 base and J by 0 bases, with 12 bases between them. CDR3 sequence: CASSQGLAGSNYGYTF. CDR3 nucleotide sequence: TGCGCCAGCAGCCAAGGTTTGGCGGGATCTAACTATGGCTACACCTTC.

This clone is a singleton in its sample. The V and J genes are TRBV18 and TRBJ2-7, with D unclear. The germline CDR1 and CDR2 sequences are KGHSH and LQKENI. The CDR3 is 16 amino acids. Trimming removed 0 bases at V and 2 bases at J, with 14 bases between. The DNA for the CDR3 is TGTGCCAGCTCACCACCTAGACAAGATGGGCCCTACGAGCAGTACTTC. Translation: CASSPPRQDGPYEQYF.